A selection of T cell receptor beta chains follows, all from one sample in a study of shared clonotypes between healthy human individuals. The protocol was immunoSEQ multiplex PCR, while the TCRdb copy is restricted to in-frame clones and leaves out a portion. The sample consists of over 2,000,000 clones, 93% of them appearing once. The sample comprised naive CD8+ T cells from PBMCs. Receptor source: a man aged 18 to 35 in good health. Some clones in this sample may be carry-over from other donors' samples. CDR3s include the opening cysteine and the closing phenylalanine or tryptophan. The D gene is left open where the match is weak. Expanded clones get a size class; other rows say once, few or many, or leave the size out.

>TRBV7-3|NA|NA|TRBJ2-5
CASSLDRNQETQYF
TGTGCCAGCAGTCTAGACAGGAACCAAGAGACCCAGTACTTC
>TRBV7-9|NA|once|TRBJ1-1
CASSFGAEAFF
TGTGCCAGCAGTTTTGGGGCTGAAGCTTTCTTT
>TRBV7-2|NA|NA|TRBJ2-1
CASSPRPGQKFF
TGTGCCAGCAGCCCTCGCCCGGGGCAGAAGTTCTTC
>TRBV9|TRBD1|NA|TRBJ2-6
CASSAQQGAGANVLTF
TGTGCCAGCAGCGCCCAACAGGGGGCTGGGGCCAACGTCCTGACTTTC
>TRBV4-1|TRBD2|NA|TRBJ2-3
CASSYGTSGRAPSTDTQYF
TGCGCCAGCAGCTACGGGACTAGCGGGAGGGCCCCGTCCACAGATACGCAGTATTTT
>TRBV27|NA|NA|TRBJ1-5
CASSLLAGDQPQHF
TGTGCCAGCAGTTTATTAGCGGGTGATCAGCCCCAGCATTTT
>TRBV7-5|NA|NA|TRBJ1-3
CARSLLGTPDSGNTIYF
TGTGCCAGAAGCTTATTAGGGACACCAGACTCTGGAAACACCATATATTTT
>TRBV9|NA|NA|TRBJ2-2
CASSVGKAGELFF
TGTGCCAGCAGCGTAGGCAAGGCCGGGGAGCTGTTTTTT
>TRBV27|NA|NA|TRBJ2-1
CASSFHLREQFF
TGTGCCAGCAGTTTCCACTTGCGGGAGCAGTTCTTC
>TRBV14|NA|NA|TRBJ2-3
CASSQQARRPDTQYF
TGTGCCAGCAGCCAGCAGGCCCGCCGGCCAGATACGCAGTATTTT
>TRBV7-2|NA|NA|TRBJ2-7
CASSILPGSSYEQYF
TGTGCCAGCAGCATCCTCCCGGGGAGCTCCTACGAGCAGTACTTC
>TRBV9|TRBD2|NA|TRBJ2-5
CASSPHRLSGGETQYF
TGTGCCAGCAGCCCCCACCGGTTGAGCGGGGGAGAGACCCAGTACTTC
>TRBV9|TRBD1|NA|TRBJ1-1
CASSARDSEAFF
TGTGCCAGCAGCGCGAGGGACAGTGAAGCTTTCTTT
>TRBV10-2|NA|NA|TRBJ2-2
CASRPRNTGELFF
TGCGCCAGCCGACCCCGGAACACCGGGGAGCTGTTTTTT
>TRBV27|NA|NA|TRBJ2-5
CASSTLDTVGVETQYF
TGTGCCAGCAGTACCCTCGACACCGTGGGCGTCGAGACCCAGTACTTC
>TRBV28|NA|NA|TRBJ2-1
CASSLSGFTSYNEQFF
TGTGCCAGCAGTTTATCAGGGTTCACCTCCTACAATGAGCAGTTCTTC
>TRBV9|TRBD1|NA|TRBJ2-1
CASSPDRVSYNEQFF
TGTGCCAGCAGCCCTGACAGGGTCTCCTACAATGAGCAGTTCTTC
>TRBV7-8|TRBD1|NA|TRBJ1-1
CASSLGQAHTEAFF
TGTGCCAGCAGCCTGGGACAGGCACACACTGAAGCTTTCTTT
>TRBV4-2|TRBD2|NA|TRBJ2-3
CASSQVSGPSTDTQYF
TGTGCCAGCAGCCAAGTTAGCGGGCCGAGCACAGATACGCAGTATTTT
>TRBV28|NA|NA|TRBJ2-7
CASNFAKASYEQYF
TGTGCCAGCAACTTTGCTAAAGCCTCCTACGAGCAGTACTTC
>TRBV19|TRBD1|few|TRBJ1-1
CASTDRGNTEAFF
TGTGCCAGTACCGACAGGGGGAACACTGAAGCTTTCTTT
>TRBV5-6|NA|NA|TRBJ1-2
CASSLYRVKDGYTF
TGTGCCAGCAGCTTGTATAGGGTGAAGGATGGCTACACCTTC
>TRBV7-9|TRBD1|NA|TRBJ1-4
CASSPTGFEGKLFF
TGTGCCAGCAGCCCGACAGGGTTTGAGGGAAAACTGTTTTTT
>TRBV29-1|TRBD1|NA|TRBJ1-2
CSVEGYSAQGEIYGYTF
TGCAGCGTTGAAGGTTATTCGGCACAGGGGGAGATCTATGGCTACACCTTC
>TRBV9|NA|NA|TRBJ2-7
CASSVGGGAYEQYF
TGTGCCAGCAGCGTAGGAGGAGGGGCCTACGAGCAGTACTTC
>TRBV7-9|NA|NA|TRBJ1-1
CASSLILGHLNTEAFF
TGTGCCAGCAGCTTGATACTGGGACATTTGAACACTGAAGCTTTCTTT
>TRBV7-3|TRBD2|once|TRBJ2-1
CASSSGLANNEQFF
TGTGCCAGCAGCTCGGGACTAGCGAACAATGAGCAGTTCTTC
>TRBV5-1|NA|NA|TRBJ2-7
CAPWIGKGYEQYF
TGCGCCCCCTGGATAGGGAAGGGTTACGAGCAGTACTTC
>TRBV4-1|TRBD2|NA|TRBJ2-3
CASSLARGVAGTSTDTQYF
TGCGCCAGCAGCCTCGCTAGAGGGGTAGCGGGTACTAGCACAGATACGCAGTATTTT
>TRBV4-3|TRBD1|once|TRBJ2-7
CASSQDRDSSYEQYF
TGCGCCAGCAGCCAAGATAGGGACAGCTCCTACGAGCAGTACTTC
>TRBV15|NA|NA|TRBJ2-7
CATSRESRDYEQYF
TGTGCCACCAGCAGAGAGTCCAGGGACTACGAGCAGTACTTC
>TRBV5-1|TRBD1|NA|TRBJ2-6
CASSVTGGYSGANVLTF
TGCGCCAGCAGCGTGACAGGGGGCTACTCTGGGGCCAACGTCCTGACTTTC
>TRBV9|NA|NA|TRBJ2-4
CASSEAPQKDIQYF
TGTGCCAGCAGCGAAGCACCTCAGAAGGACATTCAGTACTTC
>TRBV7-9|NA|NA|TRBJ1-1
CASSLSDTEAFF
TGTGCCAGCAGCTTAAGTGACACTGAAGCTTTCTTT
>TRBV27|NA|NA|TRBJ1-2
CASSLLPTGGYTF
TGTGCCAGCAGTTTATTACCGACCGGGGGCTACACCTTC
>TRBV5-4|TRBD1|NA|TRBJ1-3
CASSLLPRTGGVLSGNTIYF
TGTGCCAGCAGCCTACTTCCCCGGACAGGGGGCGTACTATCTGGAAACACCATATATTTT
>TRBV11-2|NA|NA|TRBJ1-2
CASSLEWGSLYGYTF
TGTGCCAGCAGCTTAGAATGGGGGTCGCTCTATGGCTACACCTTC
>TRBV28|TRBD2|NA|TRBJ2-1
CASITGLAGDNEQFF
TGTGCCAGCATCACAGGACTAGCGGGGGACAATGAGCAGTTCTTC
>TRBV9|TRBD1|NA|TRBJ2-7
CASSAGTEITYEQYF
TGTGCCAGCAGCGCGGGGACAGAGATAACCTACGAGCAGTACTTC
>TRBV11-2|NA|NA|TRBJ1-2
CASSLAGGQVTFRYGYTF
TGTGCCAGCAGCTTAGCGGGAGGTCAGGTCACCTTTCGGTATGGCTACACCTTC
>TRBV19|NA|NA|TRBJ1-1
CASSMSSGVHTEAFF
TGTGCCAGTAGTATGAGCTCCGGGGTCCACACTGAAGCTTTCTTT
>TRBV27|NA|NA|TRBJ1-2
CASSPLEGRVDYGYTF
TGTGCCAGCAGTCCTCTAGAGGGGCGAGTGGACTATGGCTACACCTTC
>TRBV14|NA|NA|TRBJ2-6
CASSPRLRVLGAGANVLTF
TGTGCCAGCAGCCCCCGGTTAAGGGTTTTGGGAGCTGGGGCCAACGTCCTGACTTTC
>TRBV7-2|TRBD2|NA|TRBJ2-3
CASSSQRGFTDTQYF
TGTGCCAGCAGCTCTCAGCGGGGATTCACAGATACGCAGTATTTT
>TRBV7-9|NA|once|TRBJ2-2
CASSLAQATGELFF
TGTGCCAGCAGCTTAGCCCAGGCCACCGGGGAGCTGTTTTTT
>TRBV28|TRBD2|NA|TRBJ2-5
CASGSGRETQYF
TGTGCCTCAGGCAGCGGGAGGGAGACCCAGTACTTC
>TRBV28|NA|NA|TRBJ1-1
CASSLTGNTEAFF
TGTGCCAGCAGTTTGACAGGTAACACTGAAGCTTTCTTT
>TRBV5-6|TRBD2|NA|TRBJ2-1
CASSQGLAGPYNEQFF
TGTGCCAGCAGCCAGGGGCTAGCGGGACCTTACAATGAGCAGTTCTTC
>TRBV7-3|TRBD2|NA|TRBJ2-3
CASSGDGRDTQYF
TGTGCCAGCAGCGGGGACGGGAGGGATACGCAGTATTTT
>TRBV27|NA|NA|TRBJ2-3
CASSPRGGDTDTQYF
TGTGCCAGCAGCCCGAGGGGCGGGGACACAGATACGCAGTATTTT
>TRBV6-6|NA|NA|TRBJ1-2
CASTTGRGYGYTF
TGTGCCAGCACGACGGGACGGGGCTATGGCTACACCTTC
>TRBV4-1|NA|NA|TRBJ1-3
CASSQVGNTIYF
TGCGCCAGCAGCCAAGTTGGTAACACCATATATTTT
>TRBV7-9|NA|NA|TRBJ2-6
CASSLRGTVPGANVLTF
TGTGCCAGCAGCCTCCGAGGTACCGTGCCTGGGGCCAACGTCCTGACTTTC
>TRBV29-1|TRBD1|once|TRBJ2-7
CSVNRGPTYEQYF
TGCAGCGTTAACAGGGGCCCCACCTACGAGCAGTACTTC
>TRBV27|NA|NA|TRBJ2-7
CASRLTGPSSYEQYF
TGTGCCAGCAGACTAACAGGGCCAAGCTCCTACGAGCAGTACTTC
>TRBV27|TRBD1|NA|TRBJ2-1
CASRRTGAYNEQFF
TGTGCCAGCAGAAGGACAGGGGCCTACAATGAGCAGTTCTTC
>TRBV7-8|NA|NA|TRBJ1-1
CASSQGGTEAFF
TGTGCCAGCAGCCAAGGGGGCACTGAAGCTTTCTTT